This paragraph covers one T cell receptor (beta chain) sequence. The antigen remains undetermined. V was trimmed by 0 bases and J by 5 bases, leaving 6 bases between them. This CDR3 region has 12 residues. The V gene's germline CDR1 is DFQATT and CDR2 SNEGSKA (reference sequence). A second PCR of about 6 to 11 cycles used a sample-barcoded 5' primer and a J-beta primer mix. TCRdb processed the 5' RACE reads anew with MiXCR; each CDR3 protein has one entry. The sample lists around 900,000 distinct CDR3 sequences; roughly 47% were seen once. The sample comes from a study of blood T cells in healthy people across ages. Study-level results: Diversity estimates from one million T cells were considered underestimates.

J is TRBJ2-3 and V is TRBV20-1; D uncertain. The source is a woman between 55 and 75 years old in good health. Material: blood. The CDR3 protein is CSARDELDTQYF. In DNA, the CDR3 is TGCAGTGCTAGAGATGAGCTAGATACGCAGTATTTT.